This T cell receptor beta chain was obtained from a study of blood T cell repertoires in COVID-19 (dated by TCRdb to 2020 to 2021). For the study in its entirety: Collaborator samples came from the United States, Italy and Spain and covered acute and convalescent phases of COVID-19. Deeply sampled blood TCRbeta repertoires from subjects exposed to, actively infected with, or recovered from COVID-19 were included in the dataset. Where HLA class I and class II types were available, the types were taken from metadata supplied by the sample provider, not from assay-based typing. A freely available public database, intended as a resource for researchers studying the immune response to SARS-CoV-2, is where the repertoires were released. Sample metadata almost always included a de-identified subject ID, COVID-19 status, age in years and sex. The samples were drawn from the first 160 participants of the ongoing ImmuneRACE study and from 1,254 subjects provided by 6 global collaborators. The material from the prospective study consisted of cDNA or gDNA derived from T cells, B-cell-depleted T cells, or PBMCs. Beyond this particular receptor, the publication reports: Clinical and demographic metadata were provided uncurated, with the amount varying by source and participant.

The immunoSEQ Assay, a bias-controlled multiplex PCR, was used to amplify TCRbeta CDR3 regions from genomic DNA. From the authors' description of their analysis: The number of nucleated cells in each sample was estimated from the amplification of reference gene primers within the assay. Sequence reads were collapsed and filtered to measure the absolute abundance of every unique TCRbeta CDR3 rearrangement. For each sample, productive Simpson clonality was calculated as the square root of Simpson's diversity index across productive rearrangements. TCRdb carries this immuneACCESS record with in-frame sequences only. Its versions omit some clonotypes, under half of them owing to an unresolved V gene in the studies checked, with the rest unexplained. V, J and clone size are those of that table, while D and trimming were read from the DNA. The sample yields roughly 190,000 clones; 82% were counted once. 10% to 15% of the sample rests with the top ten.

Participants in the prospective study were aged roughly 18 to 90 years, lived in some 24 United States geographic areas, and enrolled through a virtual design. To assign participants to cohorts, the prospective study relied on clinical history that participants themselves reported in a screening survey and a study questionnaire. Recovered participants in ImmuneRACE Cohort 3 were defined as having two consecutive negative NP/OP PCR tests, clearance from a healthcare professional, or resolution of symptoms. Each participant in the prospective study had whole blood, serum and a nasopharyngeal or oropharyngeal swab collected by mobile phlebotomists. Additional blood draws and questionnaires over an approximately two-month period could optionally be provided by prospective study participants. Before DNA extraction, prospective study blood samples were shipped either frozen or at room temperature. In the germline V gene (reference sequence), CDR1 corresponds to SGHAT and CDR2 to FQDESV. The CDR3 numbers 14 residues from cysteine through valine. The CDR3 DNA has 42 bases and is translated from base 1. V is clipped by 3 bases and J by 2 bases, and the sequence between their germline boundaries is 11 bases long.

Worth noting for this clone: No antigen is known for it. Within one base of it there is no much larger clone, and no base qualities were kept.

Sequencing was carried out using PBMCs or T cells enriched from blood (not recorded which). The TCR was taken from a man aged 40-49 years who had recovered from COVID-19. The chain uses TRBV11-1 and TRBJ2-7; the D gene is perhaps TRBD1, on 5 matching bases. The DNA sequence is TGTGCCAGCAGCTTGGACATAAGCGCCTACGAGCAGTACGTC. Translated, this is CASSLDISAYEQYV.